Given below is one T cell receptor beta chain in context. The germline V gene encodes CDR1 SEHNR and CDR2 FQNEAQ (reference sequence). The CDR3 is 13 residues long. The V end was cut by 2 bases, the J end by 1 base, with 5 bases between. This specimen comes from a study of technical replicates of blood from several donors. The table came from immunoSEQ multiplex PCR; TCRdb's copy has only in-frame clones and leaves some out. The table includes roughly 52,000 clones, roughly 96% detected once. V usage is TRBV7-9 and J usage is TRBJ1-1; D ambiguous. The TCR comes from a human donor in good health. Some clones in this sample may be carry-over from other donors' samples. Sequencing input: PBMCs. The CDR3 coding sequence is TGTGCCAGCAGCTTATCAGGGAACACTGAAGCTTTCTTT. The encoded protein is CASSLSGNTEAFF.